This note documents a single T cell receptor (beta chain) sequence. The antigen remains unidentified. PCR used 60 Vbeta primers and 13 Jbeta primers. The data were produced by immunoSEQ multiplex PCR, yet TCRdb's version contains in-frame clones alone and is incomplete. The sample lists 130,000 or so clones; around 78% were seen once. This entry is derived from a study of cytomegalovirus exposure and HLA in healthy donors. Study-wide results and caveats: From TCR beta sequences, most subjects' HLA-A and HLA-B alleles were reportedly predicted accurately. HLA restriction was apparent for most CMV-associated TCR beta chains in a later analysis. According to the study, some 160 TCR beta chains were cytomegalovirus-associated.

Trimming stripped 1 base from V and 4 bases from J, with 13 bases between. This CDR3 is 15 amino acids long. Looked up from germline, CDR1 is SGHDN and CDR2 is FVKESK. Each of the donors was a healthy bone marrow donor. The specimen sequenced was PBMCs. This TCR was sampled from a woman aged 18-29 years in good health and CMV-seronegative. The chain joins TRBV14 to TRBJ2-5; D perhaps matches TRBD2 (5 bases). CDR3 bases: TGTGCCAGCAGCCAAGTTCGGGGATGGGCAGAGACCCAGTACTTC. Encoded protein: CASSQVRGWAETQYF. The whole variable domain, filled in from reference TRBV14 and TRBJ2-5, reads EAGVTQFPSHSVIEKGQTVTLRCDPISGHDNLYWYRRVMGKEIKFLLHFVKESKQDESGMPNNRFLAERTGGTYSTLKVQPAELEDSGVYFCASSQVRGWAETQYFGPGTRLLVL.